This TCR beta chain was captured by sequencing in a study of blood T cells in healthy people across ages. Study-wide results and limits: It was the long-lived donors that had more naive CD4+ cells and higher diversity than aged donors.

Alongside a J-beta primer mix, a sample-barcoded 5' primer served in a second PCR lasting roughly 6 to 11 cycles. TCRdb ran MiXCR on the 5' RACE reads and lists one entry per CDR3 protein. The table records roughly 1,800,000 distinct CDR3 sequences, 49% of them present only once. The V end was cut by 8 bases, the J end by 4 bases, with 12 bases between. This CDR3 spans 13 amino acids. From germline, CDR1 is MNHEY and CDR2 SMNVEV (reference sequence). This clonotype was seen repeatedly, ten times or more. Its specificity is not known. V usage is TRBV27 and J usage is TRBJ2-1; D assignment may be TRBD1 or TRBD2 (5 bases each). The sequence came from a woman aged 40 to 50 in good health. What was sequenced was blood. The CDR3 here is CASRGSSYNEQFF. CDR3 sequence (DNA): TGTGCCAGCCGGGGCAGCTCGTACAATGAGCAGTTCTTC.